Listed below are T cell receptor beta chains from one sample, sequenced in a study of regulatory T cells in long-lasting Graves disease. TCRdb reanalysed the multiplex PCR reads using MiXCR and keeps one entry per CDR3 protein. The sample holds 350,000 to 500,000 distinct CDR3 sequences, 12% to 15% seen once. This sample also belongs to another study, concerning T cells in Graves' hyperthyroidism and ophthalmopathy.

The sample was peripheral blood mononuclear cells (PBMCs), taken at new diagnosis, from a patient treated with antithyroid drugs. The receptor set was obtained from a woman aged 50 to 65 with Graves disease. Each CDR3 is given with its conserved first and last residue. Fields, in order: CDR3 length, V gene, J gene, CDR3 protein.

len: 16; v_gene: TRBV28; j_gene: TRBJ1-5; CDR3aa: CASSLYSWYSNQPQHF
len: 12; v_gene: TRBV7-2; j_gene: TRBJ2-1; CDR3aa: CASSSGTGEQFF
len: 16; v_gene: TRBV4-1; j_gene: TRBJ2-7; CDR3aa: CASSLTTPGQSHEQYF
len: 15; v_gene: TRBV6-1; j_gene: TRBJ2-1; CDR3aa: CASRLGLLGKNEQFF
len: 13; v_gene: TRBV28; j_gene: TRBJ1-2; CDR3aa: CASSLRQLRGYTF
len: 15; v_gene: TRBV6-1; j_gene: TRBJ2-3; CDR3aa: CASSYRGSSTDTQYF
len: 15; v_gene: TRBV7-8; j_gene: TRBJ2-1; CDR3aa: CASSLILAGLNEQFF
len: 17; v_gene: TRBV28; j_gene: TRBJ2-1; CDR3aa: CASILRKGLAGGNEQFF
len: 14; v_gene: TRBV5-1; j_gene: TRBJ2-3; CDR3aa: CASSRAGRTDTQYF
len: 14; v_gene: TRBV20-1; j_gene: TRBJ2-3; CDR3aa: CSARSGVGIDTQYF
len: 17; v_gene: TRBV3-1; j_gene: TRBJ2-5; CDR3aa: CASSLSGGSLYQETQYF
len: 14; v_gene: TRBV10-2; j_gene: TRBJ2-2; CDR3aa: CASTTGSNTGELFF
len: 14; v_gene: TRBV6-2/TRBV6-3; j_gene: TRBJ2-6; CDR3aa: CASTGWSGANVLTF
len: 16; v_gene: TRBV7-8; j_gene: TRBJ1-1; CDR3aa: CASSWRPGQTNTEAFF
len: 17; v_gene: TRBV28; j_gene: TRBJ2-1; CDR3aa: CASSLDPGGAVDNEQFF
len: 21; v_gene: TRBV9; j_gene: TRBJ2-1; CDR3aa: CASSVATPQGAASGTGNEQFF
len: 15; v_gene: TRBV24-1; j_gene: TRBJ2-7; CDR3aa: CATSDPGVSSYEQYF
len: 12; v_gene: TRBV29-1; j_gene: TRBJ2-1; CDR3aa: CSVGPYVNEQFF
len: 16; v_gene: TRBV20-1; j_gene: TRBJ2-7; CDR3aa: CSAGDWLAGVGGEQYF
len: 16; v_gene: TRBV5-1; j_gene: TRBJ1-4; CDR3aa: CASSTGDRGGNEKLFF
len: 15; v_gene: TRBV4-1; j_gene: TRBJ2-3; CDR3aa: CASSQESGDTDTQYF
len: 14; v_gene: TRBV10-3; j_gene: TRBJ2-1; CDR3aa: CATVDTSSYNEQFF
len: 15; v_gene: TRBV7-3; j_gene: TRBJ2-3; CDR3aa: CASSLAGGLLDTQYF
len: 17; v_gene: TRBV28; j_gene: TRBJ1-1; CDR3aa: CASSLGGQGLKNTEAFF
len: 14; v_gene: TRBV11-2; j_gene: TRBJ2-7; CDR3aa: CASSLGADTYEQYF
len: 15; v_gene: TRBV20-1; j_gene: TRBJ2-7; CDR3aa: CSARDGTATLYEQYF
len: 14; v_gene: TRBV7-3; j_gene: TRBJ2-3; CDR3aa: CASSLDSFRDTQYF
len: 13; v_gene: TRBV6-1; j_gene: TRBJ2-5; CDR3aa: CASSASAQETQYF
len: 14; v_gene: TRBV5-1; j_gene: TRBJ2-7; CDR3aa: CASNWDSITYEQYF
len: 15; v_gene: TRBV5-4; j_gene: TRBJ2-2; CDR3aa: CASSLGLTRTGELFF
len: 16; v_gene: TRBV5-1; j_gene: TRBJ2-3; CDR3aa: CASSLRQGASTDTQYF
len: 14; v_gene: TRBV19; j_gene: TRBJ1-4; CDR3aa: CASSPTNQGGKLFF
len: 17; v_gene: TRBV30; j_gene: TRBJ2-7; CDR3aa: CAWSWVSGAGASYEQYF
len: 14; v_gene: TRBV28; j_gene: TRBJ2-7; CDR3aa: CASSPAGVAYEQYF
len: 17; v_gene: TRBV28; j_gene: TRBJ2-1; CDR3aa: CASSLSGAVFSYNEQFF
len: 14; v_gene: TRBV7-9; j_gene: TRBJ1-3; CDR3aa: CASSKAGSGNTIYF
len: 11; v_gene: TRBV6-1; j_gene: TRBJ1-2; CDR3aa: CASSADRVLTF
len: 13; v_gene: TRBV18; j_gene: TRBJ1-6; CDR3aa: CASNRDRTSPLHF
len: 15; v_gene: TRBV11-2; j_gene: TRBJ2-7; CDR3aa: CASSLDASGGYEQYF
len: 14; v_gene: TRBV7-9; j_gene: TRBJ2-7; CDR3aa: CASSLPGIVYEQYF
len: 16; v_gene: TRBV19; j_gene: TRBJ1-1; CDR3aa: CASSTPRGARGTEAFF
len: 15; v_gene: TRBV7-2; j_gene: TRBJ2-1; CDR3aa: CASSSRDIQYNEQFF
len: 15; v_gene: TRBV28; j_gene: TRBJ2-1; CDR3aa: CASSPGGQGDNEQFF
len: 15; v_gene: TRBV3-1; j_gene: TRBJ1-1; CDR3aa: CASSQGRRSNTEAFF
len: 16; v_gene: TRBV7-9; j_gene: TRBJ2-3; CDR3aa: CASRHGLAGDTDTQYF
len: 13; v_gene: TRBV10-3; j_gene: TRBJ1-1; CDR3aa: CATQGARGTEAFF